This TCR beta chain was recorded in a study of shared clonotypes between healthy human individuals. Background on the study: Per donor, three plates held CD4 naive cells, three held CD4 memory, two held CD8 naive and one held CD8 memory.

This clone was recorded only once. Its target is not known. Study-level findings and limits: There were few donors, and this limited the genetic and exposure-history diversity represented. Researchers found naive subsets generally carried larger estimated richness than memory subsets. The naive CD4 repertoires of several donors were compared, and 5% to 6.5% of clonotypes were shared.

Measured with immunoSEQ multiplex PCR; TCRdb has only the in-frame clones, and not every one. The repertoire includes over a million clones, 98% of them detected once, and approximately 0.44% sits in the top ten. Sequenced material: naive CD4+ T cells sorted from blood. Subset denoted: CD45RA+ positively selected. The sequence was obtained from a man aged 25-45 years in good health.

The CDR3 is CSVNSGAASTDTQYF. In DNA form, the CDR3 reads TGCAGCGTGAATAGCGGGGCCGCTAGCACAGATACGCAGTATTTT. The V call is TRBV29-1, the J call TRBJ2-3; 8 bases match TRBD2. Germline CDR1 reads SQVTM; CDR2 reads ANQGSEA. This CDR3 has 15 residues. Trimming cost V 6 bases and J 0 bases; bases outside gene matches: 8.